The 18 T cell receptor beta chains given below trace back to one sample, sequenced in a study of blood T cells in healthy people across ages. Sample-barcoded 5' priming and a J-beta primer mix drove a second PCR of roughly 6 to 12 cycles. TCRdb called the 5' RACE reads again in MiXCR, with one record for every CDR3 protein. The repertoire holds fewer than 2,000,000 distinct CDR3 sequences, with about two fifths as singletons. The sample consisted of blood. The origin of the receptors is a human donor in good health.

CDR3 in amino acids: CSTGTGGFYNEQFF. The CDR3 bases are TGCAGCACCGGGACAGGGGGCTTCTACAATGAGCAGTTCTTC. The chain is built from TRBV29-1 and TRBJ2-1, with 12 positions matching TRBD1. With V trimmed by 8 bases and J by 3 bases, 5 bases remained unmatched. In germline, CDR1 is SQVTM, CDR2 ANQGSEA. The CDR3 totals 14 residues.

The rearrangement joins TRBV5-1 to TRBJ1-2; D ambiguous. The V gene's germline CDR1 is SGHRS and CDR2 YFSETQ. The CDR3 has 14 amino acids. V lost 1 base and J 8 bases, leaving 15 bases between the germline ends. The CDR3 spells CASSLTAGEVGYTF. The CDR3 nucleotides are TGCGCCAGCAGCTTGACAGCCGGGGAAGTCGGCTACACCTTC.

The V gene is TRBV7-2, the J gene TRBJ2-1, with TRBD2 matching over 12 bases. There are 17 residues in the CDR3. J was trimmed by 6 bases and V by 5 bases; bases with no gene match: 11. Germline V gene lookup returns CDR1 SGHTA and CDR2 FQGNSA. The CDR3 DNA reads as TGTGCCAGCAGCCCACGGCACCTAGCGGGGGGGAGCAATGAGCAGTTCTTC. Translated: CASSPRHLAGGSNEQFF.

CDR3 DNA: TGTGCCAGCAGCGTAGAGGCGTGGAGCTCCTACAATGAGCAGTTCTTC. This gives the protein CASSVEAWSSYNEQFF. This rearrangement joins TRBV9 to TRBJ2-1; D is ambiguous. Germline loops: CDR1 SGDLS, CDR2 YYNGEE. Trimming shortened V by 0 bases and J by 0 bases, and 10 bases separated the two germline ends. The CDR3 runs to 16 residues.

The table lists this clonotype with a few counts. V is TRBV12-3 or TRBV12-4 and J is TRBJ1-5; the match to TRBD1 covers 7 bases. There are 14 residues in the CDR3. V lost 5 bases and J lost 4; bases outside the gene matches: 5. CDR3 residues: CASSLTGWNQPQHF. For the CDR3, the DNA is TGTGCCAGCAGTCTGACAGGGTGGAATCAGCCCCAGCATTTT.

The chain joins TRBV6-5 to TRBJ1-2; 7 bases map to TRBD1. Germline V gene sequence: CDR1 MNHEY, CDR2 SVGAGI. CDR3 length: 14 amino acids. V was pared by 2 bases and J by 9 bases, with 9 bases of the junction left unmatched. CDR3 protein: CASSYVGTDYSYTF. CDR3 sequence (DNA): TGTGCCAGCAGTTACGTTGGGACAGATTATAGCTACACCTTC.

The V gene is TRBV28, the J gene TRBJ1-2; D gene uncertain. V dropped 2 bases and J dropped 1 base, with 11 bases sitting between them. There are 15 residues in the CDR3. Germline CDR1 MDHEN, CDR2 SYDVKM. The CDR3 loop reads CASSLGRLLNYGYTF. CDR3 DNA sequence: TGTGCCAGCAGTTTAGGCCGTCTTCTTAACTATGGCTACACCTTC.

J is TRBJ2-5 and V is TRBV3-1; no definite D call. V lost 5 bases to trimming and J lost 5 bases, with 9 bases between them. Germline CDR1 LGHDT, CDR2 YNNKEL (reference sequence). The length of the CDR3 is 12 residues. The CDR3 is CASSDQRETQYF. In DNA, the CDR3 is TGTGCCAGCAGCGATCAACGGGAGACCCAGTACTTC.

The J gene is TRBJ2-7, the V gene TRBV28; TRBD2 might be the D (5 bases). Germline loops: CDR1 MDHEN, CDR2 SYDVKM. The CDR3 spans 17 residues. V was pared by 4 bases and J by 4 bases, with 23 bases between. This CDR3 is CASSSSQAGRDLYEQYF. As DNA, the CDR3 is TGTGCCAGCAGTTCCTCTCAAGCCGGCCGGGATTTATACGAGCAGTACTTC.

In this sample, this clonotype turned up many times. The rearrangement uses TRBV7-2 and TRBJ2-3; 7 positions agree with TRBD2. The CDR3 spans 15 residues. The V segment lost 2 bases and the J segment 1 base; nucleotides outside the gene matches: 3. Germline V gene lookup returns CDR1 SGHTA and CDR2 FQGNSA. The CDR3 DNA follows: TGTGCCAGCAGCTTATCGGGGGGTCGCACAGATACGCAGTATTTT. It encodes CASSLSGGRTDTQYF.

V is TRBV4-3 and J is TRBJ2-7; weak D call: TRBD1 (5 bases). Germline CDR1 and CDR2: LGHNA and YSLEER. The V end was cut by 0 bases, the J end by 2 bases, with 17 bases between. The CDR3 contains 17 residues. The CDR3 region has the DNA TGCGCCAGCAGCCAAGAGGGGCGCCAAACAGCGCCCTACGAGCAGTACTTC. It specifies CASSQEGRQTAPYEQYF.

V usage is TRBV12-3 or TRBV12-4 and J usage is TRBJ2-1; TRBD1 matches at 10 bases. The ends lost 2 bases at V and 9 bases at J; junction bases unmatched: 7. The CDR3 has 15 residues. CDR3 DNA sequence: TGTGCCAGCAGTTTAACCGGGACAGGGGACCCTGAGCAGTTCTTC. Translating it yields CASSLTGTGDPEQFF.

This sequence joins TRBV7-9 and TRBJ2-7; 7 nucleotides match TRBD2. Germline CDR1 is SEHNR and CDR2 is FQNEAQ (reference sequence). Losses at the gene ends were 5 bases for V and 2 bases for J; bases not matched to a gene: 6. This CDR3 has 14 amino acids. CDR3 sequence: CASSIGAGAYEQYF. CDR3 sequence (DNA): TGTGCCAGCAGCATTGGGGCGGGGGCCTACGAGCAGTACTTC.

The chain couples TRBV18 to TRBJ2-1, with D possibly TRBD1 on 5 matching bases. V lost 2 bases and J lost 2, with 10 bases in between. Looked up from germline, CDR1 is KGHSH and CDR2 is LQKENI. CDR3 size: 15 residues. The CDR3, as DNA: TGTGCCAGCTCACCAAAGGGGATCGCCTACAATGAGCAGTTCTTC. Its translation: CASSPKGIAYNEQFF.

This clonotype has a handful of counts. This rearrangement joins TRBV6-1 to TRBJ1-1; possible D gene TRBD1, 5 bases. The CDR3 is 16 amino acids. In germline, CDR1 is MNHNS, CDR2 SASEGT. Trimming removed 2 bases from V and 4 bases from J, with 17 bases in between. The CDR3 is CASSEPPGRGGTEAFF. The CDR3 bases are TGTGCCAGCAGTGAACCACCAGGTAGGGGAGGCACTGAAGCTTTCTTT.

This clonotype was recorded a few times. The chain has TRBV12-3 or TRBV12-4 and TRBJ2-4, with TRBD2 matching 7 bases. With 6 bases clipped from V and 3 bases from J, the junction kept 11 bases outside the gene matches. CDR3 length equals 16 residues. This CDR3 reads CASSPSGAVGKNIQYF. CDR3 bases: TGTGCCAGCAGCCCGAGCGGGGCGGTGGGCAAAAACATTCAGTACTTC.

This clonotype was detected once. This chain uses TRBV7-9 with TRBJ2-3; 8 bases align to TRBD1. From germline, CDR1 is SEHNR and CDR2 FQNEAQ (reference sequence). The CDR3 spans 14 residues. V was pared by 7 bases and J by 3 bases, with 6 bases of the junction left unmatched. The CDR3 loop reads CASTGTGLTDTQYF. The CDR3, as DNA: TGTGCCAGCACCGGGACAGGTCTAACAGATACGCAGTATTTT.

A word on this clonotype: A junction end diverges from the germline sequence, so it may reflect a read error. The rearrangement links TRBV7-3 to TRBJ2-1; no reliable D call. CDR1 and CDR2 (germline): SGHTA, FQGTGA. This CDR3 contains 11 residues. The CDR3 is CASSLGNGQFF. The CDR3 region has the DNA TGTGCCAGCAGCTTAGGTAATGGGCAGTTCTTC.